This TCR beta chain appears in the sequencing data of a study of blood T cell repertoires in COVID-19. TCRdb's table, derived via immunoSEQ multiplex PCR, lists solely in-frame clones and lacks some. Of over 400,000 clones listed, roughly 89% were seen once; the top ten hold roughly 8.3%. The TCR sequence derives from a woman aged 45 to 65 with COVID-19, enrolled during active disease. Sequenced material: peripheral blood.

CDR3 amino acids: CASSSGTATEAFF. The CDR3 DNA sequence: TGTGCCAGCAGCTCGGGGACAGCCACTGAAGCTTTCTTT. The rearrangement joins TRBV7-9 to TRBJ1-1, with 7 bases identical to TRBD1. The J segment lost 4 bases and the V segment lost 4 bases, leaving 3 bases of the junction unmatched. The germline V gene encodes CDR1 SEHNR and CDR2 FQNEAQ (reference sequence). This CDR3 has 13 residues.